The 24 T cell receptor beta chains listed next were all sequenced from one sample in a study of cytomegalovirus exposure and HLA in healthy donors (dated by TCRdb to the late 2010s). Libraries were built with the immunoSEQ multiplex PCR assay. A mixture of 60 forward primers for TCR Vbeta segments and 13 reverse primers for TCR Jbeta segments was used in the multiplex PCR. TCRdb took over this immuneACCESS table, retaining in-frame rearrangements with V and J assigned. Such tables are incomplete; in checked studies, under half of the missing clones stem from an unresolved V gene, and the remainder is unexplained. The sample records about 170,000 clones, 55% to 65% of which are singletons. Jointly, the top ten make up just under 3% of the sample. The specimen sequenced was PBMCs. The receptors stem from a man in his forties in good health and CMV-seronegative.

This clone was seen only once. V usage is TRBV6-4 and J usage is TRBJ2-2; D may be TRBD2 (7 bases). The CDR3 is 15 residues long. V was clipped by 0 bases and J by 4 bases, with 9 bases between them. CDR1 MRHNA and CDR2 SNTAGT come from the germline V gene. CDR3 region: CASSDSGGLTGELFF. CDR3 sequence (DNA): TGTGCCAGCAGTGACTCCGGGGGGCTCACCGGGGAGCTGTTTTTT.

V usage is TRBV5-4 and J usage is TRBJ2-3; D is undetermined. The germline gives CDR1 SGHNT, CDR2 YYREEE (reference sequence). Trimming shortened V by 0 bases and J by 4 bases, and 9 bases separated the two germline ends. The CDR3 covers 14 residues. DNA of the CDR3: TGTGCCAGCAGCTTGGTTTTAGATCCAGATACGCAGTATTTT. Translating it yields CASSLVLDPDTQYF.

The rearrangement joins TRBV11-3 to TRBJ2-1; D remains ambiguous. Per germline, CDR1 SGHNT and CDR2 YENEEA. The CDR3 is made up of 16 amino acids. V lost 7 bases to trimming and J lost 1 base, with 17 bases between them. The CDR3: CASNPNMAESYNEQFF. CDR3 coding DNA: TGTGCCAGCAACCCCAATATGGCGGAATCCTACAATGAGCAGTTCTTC.

Note on this clone: The sample holds other DNA sequences that translate to the same CDR3. The rearrangement joins TRBV19 to TRBJ2-2, with TRBD1 matching over 12 bases. The CDR3 loop spans 16 amino acids. J gave up 4 bases and V 5 bases, and 5 bases lay outside the gene matches. The germline V gene has CDR1 LNHDA and CDR2 SQIVND (reference sequence). This CDR3 is CASSGGQGAGTGELFF. The CDR3 DNA sequence: TGTGCCAGTAGTGGGGGACAGGGGGCAGGCACCGGGGAGCTGTTTTTT.

This clone was picked up many times. The chain is built from TRBV6-4 and TRBJ2-3, with a possible D match to TRBD2 (6 bases). Germline V gives CDR1 MRHNA, CDR2 SNTAGT. The germline V and J ends were trimmed by 3 bases and 0 bases, with 10 bases remaining between them. The CDR3 length is 15 residues. The CDR3 loop is CASSEVAGSTDTQYF. DNA of the CDR3: TGTGCCAGCAGTGAGGTTGCGGGGAGCACAGATACGCAGTATTTT.

The chain is built from TRBV29-1 and TRBJ2-2; D not certain. The CDR3 runs to 11 residues. Germline V lookup: CDR1 SQVTM, CDR2 ANQGSEA. V was clipped by 5 bases and J by 2 bases, with 3 bases between them. CDR3 sequence (DNA): TGCAGCGTTCGTAACACCGGGGAGCTGTTTTTT. It yields the protein CSVRNTGELFF.

Only a few counts were recorded for this clone. The chain uses TRBV21-1 and TRBJ1-3; TRBD1, the table's D call, was not compared with the DNA. TRBV21-1 is tagged as a pseudogene. This CDR3 contains 18 residues. CDR3 residues: CASSKVDSTISSGNTIYF. Here the CDR3 DNA reads TGTGCCAGCAGCAAAGTGGACAGCACGATTTCCTCTGGAAACACCATATATTTT.

Here the CDR3 DNA reads TGCGCCAGCAGTCAATCAACTCGGACAGGGCCCGGGGAGCAGTACTTC. This translates into CASSQSTRTGPGEQYF. The gene calls are TRBV23-1 and TRBJ2-7; TRBD1 agrees at 8 bases. TRBV23-1 is labeled an ORF, and its function is uncertain. V shed 0 bases, J shed 7 bases, and the junction held 11 bases outside the gene matches. The CDR3 is made up of 16 amino acids.

The chain combines TRBV6-5 with TRBJ1-6, with 10 bases that match TRBD1. CDR3 length equals 14 residues. V lost 5 bases, J lost 9 bases, and 4 bases stayed unmatched. Looked up from germline, CDR1 is MNHEY and CDR2 is SVGAGI. As DNA, the CDR3 is TGTGCCAGCAGTAGTCGGGACAGGGGTTCACCCCTCCACTTT. Translation: CASSSRDRGSPLHF.

The rearrangement links TRBV11-1 to TRBJ2-1, with a tentative D call TRBD1 (5 bases). The CDR3 is 12 residues long. From germline, CDR1 is SGHAT and CDR2 FQDESV (reference sequence). The ends were cut back, 8 bases at V and 9 bases at J, with 14 bases in the middle. CDR3 loop: CASGRRGSEQFF. As DNA, the CDR3 is TGTGCCAGCGGACGTAGGGGAAGTGAGCAGTTCTTC.

In this sample, this clone turned up a few times. The chain uses TRBV7-2 and TRBJ2-7, with D tentatively TRBD1 (5 bases). Between the trimmed V and J ends, which lost 1 base and 3 bases, there was a span of 10 bases. There are 14 residues in the CDR3. Germline CDR1 SGHTA, CDR2 FQGNSA. CDR3 sequence reads: CASSLETGNYEQYF. The CDR3 DNA reads as TGTGCCAGCAGCTTAGAAACAGGCAACTACGAGCAGTACTTC. The full variable domain, with the rest looked up from reference TRBV7-2 and TRBJ2-7, is GAGVSQSPSNKVTEKGKDVELRCDPISGHTALYWYRQSLGQGLEFLIYFQGNSAPDKSGLPSDRFSAERTGGSVSTLTIQRTQQEDSAVYLCASSLETGNYEQYFGPGTRLTVT.

The chain is built from TRBV6-1 and TRBJ2-7; TRBD1 agrees at 7 bases. The germline CDR1 and CDR2 sequences are MNHNS and SASEGT. The CDR3 extends over 17 amino acids. Losses at the gene ends were 1 base for V and 3 bases for J; bases not matched to a gene: 12. The CDR3 nucleotides read TGTGCCAGCAGTGAAGGACCTCCGGGACAGTTATTCTACGAGCAGTACTTC. Its protein is CASSEGPPGQLFYEQYF.

The gene calls are TRBV5-1 and TRBJ1-4; perhaps TRBD1 as D (6 bases). The CDR3 length is 15 residues. The V gene lost 10 bases and the J gene lost 4 bases, with 20 bases spanning the gap. Germline V gene data show CDR1 as SGHRS and CDR2 as YFSETQ. Written as DNA, the CDR3 is TGCGCCGGCAAGAACCAGGGGATCGGTAATGAAAAACTGTTTTTT. Encoded protein: CAGKNQGIGNEKLFF.

This chain connects TRBV10-2 to TRBJ2-1, with 10 bases lining up with TRBD2. CDR1 WSHSY and CDR2 SAAADI come from the germline V gene. The CDR3 sequence is 15 residues long. J lost 7 bases, V lost 6 bases, and 9 bases had no gene match. The CDR3 protein is CASRRLGTSENEQFF. The CDR3 DNA sequence: TGCGCCAGCAGACGCCTCGGGACTAGCGAGAATGAGCAGTTCTTC.

The table lists this clone with a few counts. The chain joins TRBV28 to TRBJ1-1; D is possibly TRBD1 (6 bases). This CDR3 contains 10 residues. V was shortened by 8 bases and J by 7 bases, with 8 bases between the two germline ends. Germline CDR1 MDHEN, CDR2 SYDVKM. This CDR3 is CASVQGEAFF. Written as DNA, the CDR3 is TGTGCCAGCGTACAGGGTGAAGCTTTCTTT.

V is TRBV11-2 and J is TRBJ2-6, with 9 bases lining up with TRBD1. CDR1 is SGHAT, CDR2 FQNNGV, per germline. V shed 5 bases, J shed 2 bases, and the junction held 13 bases outside the gene matches. The length of the CDR3 is 19 residues. CDR3: CASSSTGGAWYAGANVLTF. As DNA, the CDR3 is TGTGCCAGCAGCAGCACAGGGGGCGCTTGGTACGCTGGGGCCAACGTCCTGACTTTC.

The V call is TRBV5-6, the J call TRBJ2-7, with 10 bases lining up with TRBD1. CDR1 and CDR2 from the germline V gene are SGHDT and YYEEEE. V dropped 4 bases and J dropped 7; count of bases not matched to a gene: 5. This CDR3 has 13 residues. CDR3 sequence (DNA): TGTGCCAGCAGCGATCCGGGACAGGGGGAGCAGTACTTC. Translating it yields CASSDPGQGEQYF.

This rearrangement joins TRBV10-1 to TRBJ2-7; D call uncertain. This CDR3 spans 13 amino acids. V lost 5 bases and J lost 7, with 15 bases in between. From germline, CDR1 is WNHNN and CDR2 SYGVQD (reference sequence). The CDR3 DNA follows: TGCGCCAGCAGTCCGGCGGCGATGAGGGAGCAGTACTTC. Amino acids: CASSPAAMREQYF.

This chain connects TRBV5-1 to TRBJ1-2; maybe TRBD1 (5 bases). V gave up 2 bases and J gave up 4 bases, with 15 bases separating them. CDR1 and CDR2 from the germline V gene are SGHRS and YFSETQ. The CDR3 length is 15 residues. This CDR3 is CASSFNLDGGYGYTF. CDR3 in DNA: TGCGCCAGCAGCTTTAATTTAGACGGGGGCTATGGCTACACCTTC. Supplemented by reference TRBV5-1 and TRBJ1-2, the full variable domain reads KAGVTQTPRYLIKTRGQQVTLSCSPISGHRSVSWYQQTPGQGLQFLFEYFSETQRNKGNFPGRFSGRQFSNSRSEMNVSTLELGDSALYLCASSFNLDGGYGYTFGSGTRLTVV.

This clone was observed a few times. J is TRBJ1-4 and V is TRBV9; 9 bases fit TRBD1. CDR3 size: 14 residues. After removal of 2 bases from V and 5 bases from J, the junction contained 1 base not matched to a gene. Germline V gene data show CDR1 as SGDLS and CDR2 as YYNGEE. The CDR3 loop reads CASSVTGGNEKLFF. DNA of the CDR3: TGTGCCAGCAGCGTGACAGGGGGGAATGAAAAACTGTTTTTT.

This chain connects TRBV19 to TRBJ2-1, with TRBD1 identical over 7 bases. The CDR3 consists of 14 residues. Germline CDR1 LNHDA, CDR2 SQIVND (reference sequence). After removal of 9 bases from V and 2 bases from J, the junction contained 7 bases not matched to a gene. CDR3 in DNA: TGTGCCAGCAAGGACAGGAAAACCTACAATGAGCAGTTCTTC. Its protein is CASKDRKTYNEQFF.

The chain couples TRBV4-1 to TRBJ1-6, with 7 positions matching TRBD1. This CDR3 is 16 amino acids long. Germline CDR1 and CDR2: MGHRA and YSYEKL. V shed 2 bases, J shed 11 bases, and the junction held 12 bases outside the gene matches. The CDR3, as DNA: TGCGCCAGCAGCCAACCCACGGGACAGCGATACCCACCCCTCCACTTT. This codes for CASSQPTGQRYPPLHF.

The chain carries TRBV27 and TRBJ1-2; 8 bases match TRBD1. Germline CDR1 MNHEY, CDR2 SMNVEV (reference sequence). The CDR3 is made up of 15 amino acids. V trimming: 0 bases; J trimming: 3 bases; junction bases outside the gene matches: 3. The CDR3 loop is CASSLSGQGYYGYTF. The CDR3 DNA reads TGTGCCAGCAGTTTATCTGGACAGGGCTACTATGGCTACACCTTC.

As DNA, the CDR3 is TGTGCCAGCAGCGCTGGGACTAGCGGTTACGAGCAGTACTTC. Translating gives CASSAGTSGYEQYF. The chain carries TRBV9 and TRBJ2-7; TRBD2 aligns across 11 bases. V was clipped by 3 bases and J by 4 bases; unmatched bases: 3. Germline CDR1 SGDLS, CDR2 YYNGEE. The CDR3 totals 14 residues.